This TCR beta chain was sequenced during a study of Ad26.COV2.S vaccination and SARS-CoV-2 variants. Study summary: Doses of Ad26.COV2.S were injected into muscle once or twice, 56 days apart.

Stated treatment: roughly 18 received Ad26.COV2.S at low or high dose, single or two shots; about 5 received placebo; per-sample allocation not given. All samples were drawn on day 63, counting from the first vaccine or placebo injection. V lost 1 base and J 0 bases, leaving 11 bases between the germline ends. This CDR3 comprises 16 residues. CDR1 and CDR2 (germline): SGHKS, YYEKEE (reference sequence). Study findings and constraints: Total T cell responses may have been underestimated by the TCR breadth and depth analyses. Marked by substantial breadth, spike-specific CD8+ and CD4+ T cell responses were reportedly seen after vaccination.

This clone was observed a single time. The antigen remains unidentified. TCRdb's copy holds only in-frame clones and misses some; the assay was immunoSEQ multiplex PCR. The sample gives hundreds of thousands of clones, roughly 90% of which show up once; roughly 6% is in the top ten. The chain recombines TRBV5-5 with TRBJ1-5; D gene ambiguous. The input for sequencing was peripheral blood, taken in a trial of Ad26.COV2.S vaccine versus placebo. The receptor was isolated from a person between 18 and 59 years old who received the Ad26.COV2.S COVID-19 vaccine or a placebo. CDR3 DNA sequence: TGTGCCAGCAGCTTGAGGGCGGAAAATAGCAATCAGCCCCAGCATTTT. Its translation is CASSLRAENSNQPQHF.